A selection of T cell receptor beta chains follows, all from one sample in a study of CD8 T cells in ankylosing spondylitis. One entry per CDR3 protein results from TCRdb running MiXCR on the 5' RACE reads. In the table there are roughly 220,000 distinct CDR3 sequences, around 17% of which are singletons. The sequenced material came from blood, either unsorted or a sorted T cell fraction (not recorded which). The source is a male donor with ankylosing spondylitis. CDR3s include the opening cysteine and the closing phenylalanine or tryptophan. Fields, in order: D gene, clone size, J gene, V gene, CDR3 protein, CDR3 DNA. D genes are given only for firm matches. Not all rows give a size; the values are once, few, many and, for expanded clones, a class.

>NA|few|TRBJ2-7|TRBV13
CASSLDGRTPNEQYF
TGTGCCAGCAGCTTAGACGGACGGACCCCTAACGAGCAGTACTTC
>TRBD1|few|TRBJ1-1|TRBV7-9
CASSSNRDRGRNTEAFF
TGTGCCAGCAGCTCCAACCGGGACAGGGGACGGAACACTGAAGCTTTCTTT
>TRBD2|few|TRBJ2-5|TRBV30
CAWSVGTSGWETQYF
TGTGCCTGGAGTGTAGGGACTAGCGGGTGGGAGACCCAGTACTTC
>TRBD2|few|TRBJ2-1|TRBV9
CASSGPSGGNNEQFF
TGTGCCAGCAGCGGGCCTAGCGGGGGGAACAATGAGCAGTTCTTC
>NA|NA|TRBJ2-3|TRBV7-9
CASSPPGPDTQYF
TGTGCCAGCAGCCCACCGGGACCGGATACGCAGTATTTT
>TRBD1|NA|TRBJ2-2|TRBV5-6
CASSLHGTGEWGTGELFF
TGTGCCAGCAGCTTACACGGGACAGGGGAATGGGGCACCGGGGAGCTGTTTTTT
>NA|NA|TRBJ1-2|TRBV5-6
CASSPGQSAITGYTF
TGTGCCAGCAGCCCGGGACAATCGGCGATAACGGGCTACACCTTC
>NA|many|TRBJ2-1|TRBV20-1
CSATPQPYNEQFF
TGCAGTGCTACCCCCCAACCCTACAATGAGCAGTTCTTC
>NA|many|TRBJ1-5|TRBV10-3
CAISEPGEDKPQHF
TGTGCCATCAGTGAGCCGGGGGAGGACAAGCCCCAGCATTTT
>NA|NA|TRBJ2-5|TRBV5-1
CASSTPTVRGETQYF
TGCGCCAGCAGCACCCCGACAGTTAGGGGTGAGACCCAGTACTTC
>NA|few|TRBJ2-5|TRBV5-1
CASSIGVLTGRYQETQYF
TGCGCCAGCAGCATTGGGGTATTGACAGGACGGTACCAAGAGACCCAGTACTTC
>NA|few|TRBJ1-2|TRBV5-1
CASSLAGTLPPGYTF
TGCGCCAGCAGCTTGGCCGGGACTTTACCCCCTGGCTACACCTTC
>NA|NA|TRBJ2-2|TRBV29-1
CSVDQGQGTGELFF
TGCAGCGTTGATCAGGGCCAGGGCACCGGGGAGCTGTTTTTT
>NA|many|TRBJ2-7|TRBV21-1
CASSNSGQGGEQYF
TGTGCCAGCAGCAATTCGGGTCAGGGAGGCGAGCAGTACTTC
>TRBD2|NA|TRBJ2-2|TRBV7-9
CASSGEGRNTGELFF
TGTGCCAGCAGCGGGGAGGGAAGAAACACCGGGGAGCTGTTTTTT
>NA|few|TRBJ2-1|TRBV6-5
CASSYSTGSYNEQFF
TGTGCCAGCAGTTACTCGACAGGTTCCTACAATGAGCAGTTCTTC
>NA|many|TRBJ1-4|TRBV4-3
CASSLGTLNEKLFF
TGCGCCAGCAGCCTCGGGACCCTAAATGAAAAACTGTTTTTT
>NA|few|TRBJ2-7|TRBV4-1
CASSLVETRHYEQYF
TGCGCCAGCAGCCTAGTGGAGACTAGGCACTACGAGCAGTACTTC
>TRBD1|NA|TRBJ1-4|TRBV20-1
CSAMGDTGQRNEKLFF
TGCAGTGCTATGGGGGACACGGGACAGCGAAATGAAAAACTGTTTTTT
>NA|NA|TRBJ2-7|TRBV12-3/TRBV12-4
CASSPGPTYEQYF
TGTGCCAGCAGTCCAGGTCCGACATACGAGCAGTACTTC
>NA|NA|TRBJ1-5|TRBV3-1
CASSQTGSFNQPQHF
TGTGCCAGCAGCCAGACGGGGTCTTTTAATCAGCCCCAGCATTTT
>NA|few|TRBJ2-7|TRBV27
CASSLKGTYYEQYF
TGTGCCAGCAGTTTAAAAGGGACATATTACGAGCAGTACTTC
>TRBD1|few|TRBJ2-7|TRBV5-1
CASSLAGGAEQYF
TGCGCCAGCAGCTTGGCAGGGGGCGCCGAGCAGTACTTC
>NA|few|TRBJ2-5|TRBV12-3/TRBV12-4
CASSYRALETQYF
TGTGCCAGCAGTTACAGGGCTTTGGAGACCCAGTACTTC
>NA|NA|TRBJ1-2|TRBV7-3
CASSFSGEGEGYTF
TGTGCCAGCAGCTTTAGCGGGGAAGGGGAGGGCTACACCTTC